The source of this T cell receptor beta chain is a study of blood T cell repertoires in COVID-19. Study information: The United States, Italy and Spain supplied acute and convalescent COVID-19 samples.

Generated by immunoSEQ multiplex PCR, the TCRdb table keeps only in-frame clones and is missing some. The sample has about 100,000 clones; roughly 85% are singletons. Recruitment covered some 25 US areas and drew participants whose ages spanned roughly 18 to 100 years. Participant-given clinical history determined each cohort assignment. What the recovered Cohort 3 donors had was two negative PCRs, clearance, or symptom resolution. This clone was seen only a few times. Input material: PBMCs or T cells enriched from blood (not recorded which). This clonotype was sampled from a woman aged 45-65 years who had recovered from COVID-19.

The DNA of the CDR3 is TGTGCCAGCAGTGAAGTGACAGGGGACACTGAAGCTTTCTTT. This encodes CASSEVTGDTEAFF. The chain recombines TRBV6-1 with TRBJ1-1; 8 bases match TRBD1. Trimming at V came to 1 base and at J to 3 bases, leaving 1 base not matched to a gene. Per germline, CDR1 MNHNS and CDR2 SASEGT. CDR3 length: 14 amino acids.